This is a list of T cell receptor beta chains from one sample in a study of CD8 T cells in Susac syndrome. TCRdb re-analysed the immunoSEQ multiplex PCR reads in MiXCR, keeping a single row per CDR3 protein. The sample includes some 120,000 distinct CDR3 sequences, 90% to 95% seen only once; the top ten take around 0.24%. Specimen: CD8+ T cells from PBMCs. All receptors come from a human donor with multiple sclerosis. CDR3s include the opening cysteine and the closing phenylalanine or tryptophan. The order of the fields is clone size, J gene, D gene, V gene, CDR3 protein, CDR3 DNA. D genes are given only for firm matches. Only part of the rows carry a size: once, few, many, or a class if the clone is expanded.

>-|TRBJ2-1|-|TRBV7-9
CASSQEPGSYNEQFF
TGTGCCAGCAGCCAAGAGCCGGGCTCCTACAATGAGCAGTTCTTC
>-|TRBJ1-1|-|TRBV28
CASSLVGDLRPEAFF
TGTGCCAGCAGTTTAGTGGGGGACCTGCGGCCTGAAGCTTTCTTT
>-|TRBJ2-3|-|TRBV4-3
CASSQDRRGPTDTQYF
TGCGCCAGCAGCCAAGATCGGAGGGGACCCACAGATACGCAGTATTTT
>-|TRBJ2-5|-|TRBV29-1
CSGRGGQETQYF
TGCAGCGGTAGAGGGGGCCAAGAGACCCAGTACTTC
>-|TRBJ2-1|-|TRBV27
CASSLQGVTYNEQFF
TGTGCCAGCAGTTTACAGGGCGTAACCTACAATGAGCAGTTCTTC
>-|TRBJ1-2|-|TRBV5-6
CASSWASSDDGYTF
TGTGCCAGCAGCTGGGCCTCCTCCGACGATGGCTACACCTTC
>-|TRBJ2-3|-|TRBV6-4
CASSDSAGGSTDTQYF
TGTGCCAGCAGTGACTCCGCAGGCGGGAGCACAGATACGCAGTATTTT
>-|TRBJ2-7|-|TRBV11-2
CASSYHNNEQYF
TGTGCCAGCAGCTACCATAACAACGAGCAGTACTTC
>-|TRBJ2-7|-|TRBV28
CASSYSDDSYEQYF
TGTGCCAGCAGCTACTCTGACGACTCCTACGAGCAGTACTTC
>-|TRBJ2-6|-|TRBV20-1
CSARDLKSGANVLTF
TGCAGTGCTAGAGATCTAAAGTCCGGGGCCAACGTCCTGACTTTC
>-|TRBJ2-3|TRBD2|TRBV27
CASSLEAGLDTQYF
TGTGCCAGCAGTTTAGAAGCGGGATTAGATACGCAGTATTTT
>-|TRBJ2-2|-|TRBV6-5
CASSYSRNSGELFF
TGTGCCAGCAGTTACTCGAGAAACTCCGGGGAGCTGTTTTTT
>-|TRBJ1-1|-|TRBV30
CAWSYGGGTEAFF
TGTGCCTGGAGTTATGGAGGGGGCACTGAAGCTTTCTTT
>-|TRBJ1-1|TRBD1|TRBV30
CAWSVLGQTLNTEAFF
TGTGCCTGGAGTGTACTGGGACAGACTCTGAACACTGAAGCTTTCTTT
>-|TRBJ2-2|-|TRBV13
CASSLVAGQINTGELFF
TGTGCCAGCAGCTTAGTAGCGGGACAGATAAATACCGGGGAGCTGTTTTTT
>-|TRBJ2-3|TRBD2|TRBV27
CASSLIAGSIDTQYF
TGTGCCAGCAGTCTTATAGCGGGTTCGATAGATACGCAGTATTTT
>-|TRBJ2-7|TRBD1|TRBV5-1
CASSSASGQALYEQYF
TGCGCCAGCAGCTCAGCCTCTGGACAGGCCCTCTACGAGCAGTACTTC
>-|TRBJ1-5|-|TRBV20-1
CSARQAGGQPQHF
TGCAGTGCTAGACAGGCCGGAGGTCAGCCCCAGCATTTT
>-|TRBJ2-4|-|TRBV11-2
CASSPDPGVDIQYF
TGTGCCAGCAGCCCGGACCCGGGGGTAGACATTCAGTACTTC
>-|TRBJ1-5|-|TRBV20-1
CSARGDRLGDQPQHF
TGCAGTGCTAGAGGCGATCGACTAGGCGATCAGCCCCAGCATTTT
>-|TRBJ2-7|TRBD1|TRBV5-1
CASSVTGADEQYF
TGCGCCAGCAGCGTGACAGGGGCGGACGAGCAGTACTTC
>-|TRBJ1-4|-|TRBV27
CASRSDFATNEKLFF
TGTGCCAGCAGATCGGACTTTGCAACTAATGAAAAACTGTTTTTT
>-|TRBJ2-7|TRBD2|TRBV20-1
CSPGLAGVEQYF
TGCAGCCCGGGACTAGCGGGAGTTGAGCAGTACTTC
>-|TRBJ2-7|-|TRBV4-1
CASSQEVIGSTYEQYF
TGCGCCAGCAGCCAAGAAGTAATCGGCTCTACCTACGAGCAGTACTTC
>-|TRBJ2-3|-|TRBV20-1
CSAIGREEDTQYF
TGCAGTGCTATTGGGCGGGAAGAAGATACGCAGTATTTT
>-|TRBJ2-5|-|TRBV15
CATSRDSTAGGTQYF
TGTGCCACCAGCAGAGATAGTACTGCTGGGGGGACCCAGTACTTC
>-|TRBJ2-5|TRBD1|TRBV5-5
CASTRQGPQETQYF
TGTGCCAGCACTCGACAGGGCCCTCAAGAGACCCAGTACTTC
>-|TRBJ1-2|TRBD1|TRBV15
CATSDRQGEKVWGYTF
TGTGCCACCAGCGATCGACAGGGAGAAAAGGTGTGGGGCTACACCTTC
>-|TRBJ2-7|TRBD2|TRBV20-1
CSARRLSGVPYEQYF
TGCAGTGCTAGACGGCTTAGCGGGGTCCCCTACGAGCAGTACTTC
>-|TRBJ2-5|-|TRBV29-1
CSVEEEVSEIQETQYF
TGCAGCGTTGAAGAAGAGGTGTCAGAGATACAAGAGACCCAGTACTTC
>-|TRBJ2-7|TRBD2|TRBV12-3/TRBV12-4
CASSWTSGGYEQYF
TGTGCCAGCAGTTGGACTAGCGGAGGTTACGAGCAGTACTTC
>-|TRBJ2-7|TRBD1|TRBV7-8
CASSSRDSIIEQYF
TGTGCCAGCAGCTCCCGGGACAGCATCATCGAGCAGTACTTC
>-|TRBJ1-4|-|TRBV30
CAWSALDTTTNEKLFF
TGTGCCTGGAGTGCCCTGGACACAACAACTAATGAAAAACTGTTTTTT
>-|TRBJ2-2|TRBD2|TRBV4-1
CASSREGSGSINTGELFF
TGCGCCAGCAGCCGAGAGGGTAGCGGGAGTATTAACACCGGGGAGCTGTTTTTT
>once|TRBJ2-2|TRBD2|TRBV7-2
CAGGTSADSGELFF
TGTGCTGGGGGGACTAGCGCTGATAGCGGGGAGCTGTTTTTT
>-|TRBJ1-1|-|TRBV19
CASSRGLMNTEAFF
TGTGCCAGTAGTAGGGGACTCATGAACACTGAAGCTTTCTTT
>-|TRBJ2-7|-|TRBV4-3
CASSQGKARFYEQYF
TGCGCCAGCAGCCAAGGAAAAGCCAGATTCTACGAGCAGTACTTC
>-|TRBJ2-3|-|TRBV10-2
CASEGTVGDTQYF
TGCGCCAGTGAAGGGACTGTTGGAGATACGCAGTATTTT
>-|TRBJ1-4|-|TRBV29-1
CSAGGPPGAELFF
TGCAGCGCCGGTGGTCCACCAGGTGCGGAACTGTTTTTT
>-|TRBJ1-1|-|TRBV29-1
CSVSSTEAFF
TGCAGCGTTAGTAGCACTGAAGCTTTCTTT
>-|TRBJ2-7|-|TRBV7-6
CASSLAQLDEQYF
TGTGCCAGCAGCTTAGCGCAACTCGACGAGCAGTACTTC
>-|TRBJ2-1|-|TRBV9
CASGSRGGGEDNEQFF
TGTGCCAGCGGCTCCCGGGGCGGAGGAGAGGACAATGAGCAGTTCTTC
>-|TRBJ2-5|-|TRBV4-3
CASSQEMELGPGETQYF
TGCGCCAGCAGCCAAGAGATGGAATTGGGGCCTGGGGAGACCCAGTACTTC
>-|TRBJ1-5|-|TRBV7-9
CASSTTKSSNSNQPQHF
TGTGCCAGCAGCACGACTAAGAGTTCAAATAGCAATCAGCCCCAGCATTTT
>-|TRBJ2-3|-|TRBV6-2/TRBV6-3
CASSTQRTITQDTQYF
TGTGCCAGCAGTACCCAGAGGACCATTACTCAAGATACGCAGTATTTT
>once|TRBJ2-7|-|TRBV15
CATSRATGPQSYEQYF
TGTGCCACCAGCAGAGCTACTGGACCGCAAAGCTACGAGCAGTACTTC
>once|TRBJ2-3|-|TRBV29-1
CSVVGVIEGDNWEDTQYF
TGCAGCGTTGTTGGGGTGATAGAGGGGGACAACTGGGAAGATACGCAGTATTTT
>-|TRBJ2-2|-|TRBV15
CATSRGGTFGELFF
TGTGCCACCAGCAGAGGAGGAACTTTCGGGGAGCTGTTTTTT
>-|TRBJ2-7|TRBD1|TRBV29-1
CSATGGLDYEQYF
TGCAGCGCGACAGGGGGGCTCGACTACGAGCAGTACTTC
>-|TRBJ1-3|-|TRBV3-1
CASSQGGSSGNTIYF
TGTGCCAGCAGCCAAGGGGGCAGTAGTGGAAACACCATATATTTT
>-|TRBJ2-3|TRBD1|TRBV12-3/TRBV12-4
CASSLGQGVAEDTQYF
TGTGCCAGCAGCCTAGGACAGGGAGTTGCAGAAGATACGCAGTATTTT
>few|TRBJ2-3|-|TRBV20-1
CSASSDTQYF
TGCAGTGCGAGCTCCGATACGCAGTATTTT
>-|TRBJ1-2|-|TRBV27
CASSLSFVSVGGYTF
TGTGCCAGCAGTTTATCGTTTGTATCGGTGGGAGGCTACACCTTC
>once|TRBJ1-1|-|TRBV30
CAWSPIRGLTEAFF
TGTGCCTGGAGTCCGATCCGGGGCCTCACTGAAGCTTTCTTT